The T cell receptor beta chain under discussion was sequenced for a study of monozygotic twins with inflammatory bowel disease. Following a re-call of the 5' RACE reads, TCRdb has one entry per CDR3 protein and lacks DNA. Its listing shows approximately 400,000 distinct CDR3 sequences. The sample consisted of blood. This clonotype was obtained from a human donor with ulcerative colitis or Crohn's disease, or a healthy co-twin of an affected twin (not recorded which).

The CDR3 sequence is CASTWTGGNSPLHF. The genes are TRBV4-1 and TRBJ1-6; TCRdb calls TRBD1, which cannot be checked without DNA. This CDR3 contains 14 residues. Germline V gives CDR1 MGHRA, CDR2 YSYEKL.